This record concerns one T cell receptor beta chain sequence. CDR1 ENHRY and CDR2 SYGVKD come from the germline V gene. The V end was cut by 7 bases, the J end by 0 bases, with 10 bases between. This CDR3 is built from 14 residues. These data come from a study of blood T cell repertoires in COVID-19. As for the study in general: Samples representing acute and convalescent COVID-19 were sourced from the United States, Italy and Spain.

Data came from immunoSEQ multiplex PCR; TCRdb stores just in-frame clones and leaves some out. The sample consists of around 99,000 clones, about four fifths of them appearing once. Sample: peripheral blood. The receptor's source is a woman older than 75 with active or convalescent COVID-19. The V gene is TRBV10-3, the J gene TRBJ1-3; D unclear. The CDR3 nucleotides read TGTGCCATCACTGGCGGTCTCTCTGGAAACACCATATATTTT. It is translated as CAITGGLSGNTIYF.